Each of the 21 T cell receptor beta chains below was sequenced from the same sample in a study of early T cells in non-severe SARS-CoV-2 infection (dated by TCRdb to about 2021). The library relied on 5' RACE. Instrument on record: NextSeq 500. Starting from the raw public reads, TCRdb applied fastp trimming at Q25, assembled clones with MiXCR and retained in-frame beta chains. Identical CDR3 protein sequences are pooled into one entry, listed with their most common genes and DNA. The sample contains approximately 98,000 distinct CDR3 sequences, 9% to 13% of them found a single time. 3% to 3.5% of the sample belongs to the ten largest clones. The sequenced sample was whole blood. Receptors originate from an adult who was a healthcare worker with PCR-confirmed SARS-CoV-2 infection or an uninfected control (not recorded which).

The table lists this clonotype with many counts. The chain uses TRBV7-2 and TRBJ1-3; D is unresolved. The germline V gene encodes CDR1 SGHTA and CDR2 FQGNSA. The CDR3 runs 14 residues. V lost 1 base to trimming and J lost 0 bases, with 4 bases between them. CDR3 loop: CASSLENSGNTIYF. In nucleotides, the CDR3 is TGTGCCAGCAGCTTAGAGAACTCTGGAAACACCATATATTTT.

Ten or more counts support this clonotype. The V call is TRBV6-5, the J call TRBJ1-5; 7 bases match TRBD1. The CDR3 is 14 amino acids. V lost 2 bases, J lost 6 bases, and 4 bases stayed unmatched. CDR1 and CDR2 from the germline V gene are MNHEY and SVGAGI. CDR3 DNA sequence: TGTGCCAGCAGTTACAGGGGGCGCGGTCAGCCCCAGCATTTT. This gives the protein CASSYRGRGQPQHF.

This clonotype appeared many times. V usage is TRBV10-3 and J usage is TRBJ2-5, with TRBD2 as a possible D gene (6 bases). The CDR3 totals 12 residues. The V gene lost 10 bases and the J gene lost 4 bases, with 13 bases spanning the gap. From germline, CDR1 is ENHRY and CDR2 SYGVKD. Here the CDR3 reads CASSGYRETQYF. The CDR3 bases are TGTGCCAGCAGCGGGTACCGAGAGACCCAGTACTTC.

The chain recombines TRBV12-3 or TRBV12-4 with TRBJ2-5; D is uncertain. Between the trimmed V and J ends, which lost 3 bases and 4 bases, there was a span of 3 bases. The CDR3 sequence is 11 residues long. The CDR3 DNA is TGTGCCAGCAGTTTTAGAGAGACCCAGTACTTC. Protein: CASSFRETQYF.

This clonotype has a count of ten or more. V usage is TRBV11-2 and J usage is TRBJ1-1; tentative D call: TRBD1 (5 bases). Per germline, CDR1 SGHAT and CDR2 FQNNGV. This CDR3 spans 14 amino acids. Trimming removed 5 bases from V and 1 base from J, with 11 bases in between. CDR3 protein: CASSPLGTNTEAFF. DNA for the CDR3: TGTGCCAGCAGCCCCCTGGGGACGAACACTGAAGCTTTCTTT. The full variable domain, with the rest looked up from reference TRBV11-2 and TRBJ1-1, is EAGVAQSPRYKIIEKRQSVAFWCNPISGHATLYWYQQILGQGPKLLIQFQNNGVVDDSQLPKDRFSAERLKGVDSTLKIQPAKLEDSAVYLCASSPLGTNTEAFFGQGTRLTVV.

Turning to this clonotype: One end of the junction varies from germline; a read error may be responsible. The chain has TRBV7-7 and TRBJ2-5; 11 positions agree with TRBD1. The CDR3 runs 16 residues. Per germline, CDR1 SSHAT and CDR2 FNYEAQ (reference sequence). The CDR3 DNA sequence: TGTGCTAGCAGCTTAGTTGGGACAGGGGGTGGAGAGACCCAGTACTTC. Translating it yields CASSLVGTGGGETQYF.

CDR3 residues: CATSDRYLTYNEQFF. The CDR3 DNA follows: TGTGCCACCAGTGATAGATACCTTACCTACAATGAGCAGTTCTTC. This chain uses TRBV24-1 with TRBJ2-1, with D unclear. This CDR3 region has 15 residues. Trimming left V 3 bases short and J 2 bases short, with 10 bases between. Germline values: CDR1 KGHDR, CDR2 SFDVKD.

This clonotype occurred a few times. The rearrangement uses TRBV5-1 and TRBJ2-1; D call uncertain. The CDR3 has 15 amino acids. V was pared by 0 bases and J by 0 bases, with 7 bases between. Germline V gene data show CDR1 as SGHRS and CDR2 as YFSETQ. CDR3 sequence: CASSLGSSSYNEQFF. CDR3 DNA: TGCGCCAGCAGCTTGGGGAGTAGCTCCTACAATGAGCAGTTCTTC.

This chain connects TRBV20-1 to TRBJ1-5; D gene ambiguous. Trimming pared 8 bases from V and 3 bases from J, leaving 11 bases between. This CDR3 has 12 residues. CDR1 and CDR2 (germline): DFQATT, SNEGSKA (reference sequence). The chain's CDR3 is CSPGRTNQPQHF. The CDR3 nucleotides read TGCAGTCCAGGACGGACCAATCAGCCCCAGCATTTT.

This clonotype was recorded a few times. The V gene is TRBV6-2 or TRBV6-3, the J gene TRBJ2-7, with D possibly being TRBD2 (6 bases). V was cut by 4 bases and J by 4 bases, with 8 bases left in between. The CDR3 consists of 12 residues. Germline assignment: CDR1 MNHEY and CDR2 SVGEGT. CDR3 nucleotides: TGTGCCAGCAGTTTCGGGGGATACGAGCAGTACTTC. Its translation is CASSFGGYEQYF.

The chain recombines TRBV7-8 with TRBJ2-1; TRBD2 matches at 10 bases. The CDR3 sequence is 15 residues long. Trimming cost V 7 bases and J 8 bases; bases outside gene matches: 11. Germline V gives CDR1 SGHVS, CDR2 FQNEAQ. The chain's CDR3 is CASTPSSGSGYEQFF. The CDR3 DNA is TGTGCCAGCACGCCGTCTAGCGGGAGTGGCTATGAGCAGTTCTTC.

This clonotype showed up just a few times. The chain is built from TRBV29-1 and TRBJ2-5; D gene uncertain. Germline V gene lookup returns CDR1 SQVTM and CDR2 ANQGSEA. This CDR3 region has 10 residues. V was cut by 3 bases and J by 5 bases, with 4 bases left in between. CDR3 sequence: CSVDWETQYF. The CDR3 bases are TGCAGCGTTGACTGGGAGACCCAGTACTTC.

The chain couples TRBV7-6 to TRBJ2-3; 9 bases line up with TRBD2. This CDR3 has 16 residues. The germline V gene has CDR1 SGHVS and CDR2 FNYEAQ. V lost 5 bases, J lost 4 bases, and 10 bases stayed unmatched. CDR3 loop: CASSRGGGLAPDTQYF. The CDR3 DNA reads TGTGCCAGCAGCCGCGGAGGGGGACTAGCACCAGATACGCAGTATTTT.

This clonotype was detected a few times. V is TRBV11-3 and J is TRBJ2-4; 10 bases map to TRBD1. V trimming: 4 bases; J trimming: 0 bases; junction bases outside the gene matches: 9. CDR3 size: 18 residues. Germline CDR1 SGHNT, CDR2 YENEEA. The CDR3 is CASSYARGTGVAKNIQYF. The CDR3 DNA follows: TGTGCCAGCAGCTATGCCCGGGGGACAGGGGTAGCCAAAAACATTCAGTACTTC.

The table lists this clonotype with a few counts. The chain has TRBV20-1 and TRBJ2-1; D gene uncertain. The CDR3 is 14 residues long. Germline CDR1 reads DFQATT; CDR2 reads SNEGSKA (reference sequence). V was cut by 0 bases and J by 4 bases, with 10 bases left in between. The DNA of the CDR3 is TGCAGTGCTAGAGATCCCGTAATATACAATGAGCAGTTCTTC. Residues: CSARDPVIYNEQFF.

This clonotype was seen a few times. The chain employs TRBV18 and TRBJ2-2; tentative D call: TRBD2 (6 bases). The CDR3 is made up of 14 amino acids. The V gene lost 4 bases and the J gene lost 5 bases, with 11 bases spanning the gap. Per germline, CDR1 KGHSH and CDR2 LQKENI. This chain's CDR3 is CASSRKEGTGELFF. CDR3 nucleotides: TGTGCCAGCTCACGGAAGGAGGGAACCGGGGAGCTGTTTTTT.

This clonotype was counted ten times or more. CDR3 sequence (DNA): TGTGCCAGCAGCTTATTCGCCGGCACAGGGGGCGCGGGCCAAGCTTTCTTT. Its translation: CASSLFAGTGGAGQAFF. V is TRBV7-6 and J is TRBJ1-1; 9 nucleotides match TRBD1. CDR1 is SGHVS, CDR2 FNYEAQ, per germline. This CDR3 has 17 residues. V gave up 2 bases and J gave up 9 bases; unmatched junction bases: 16.

This clonotype has more than one count but fewer than ten. The chain links TRBV7-8 to TRBJ1-3; perhaps TRBD1 as D (5 bases). The CDR3 spans 16 residues. Trimming pared 1 base from V and 1 base from J, leaving 11 bases between. Germline V gene data show CDR1 as SGHVS and CDR2 as FQNEAQ. The DNA for the CDR3 is TGTGCCAGCAGCTTAGGAGGGGCGTTTTCTGGAAACACCATATATTTT. Translation gives CASSLGGAFSGNTIYF.

This clonotype was detected only once. A much bigger clone sits one base away, suggesting this may be a read error. This chain links TRBV29-1 with TRBJ2-1; D unclear. Deletions cut 7 bases from V and 7 bases from J, with 23 bases between. CDR1 is SQVTM, CDR2 ANQGSEA, per germline. CDR3 length: 15 residues. CDR3 amino acids: CSANELEFVKNEQFF. The CDR3 DNA reads TGCAGCGCCAATGAGTTGGAGTTTGTCAAGAATGAGCAGTTCTTC.

The CDR3 coding sequence is TGTGCCAGCTCATCCTCACAGGGCCGTGAGCAGTACTTC. It codes for CASSSSQGREQYF. V is TRBV18 and J is TRBJ2-7; TRBD1 is a possible D gene (6 bases). The CDR3 length is 13 residues. Germline assignment: CDR1 KGHSH and CDR2 LQKENI. Trimming shortened V by 5 bases and J by 7 bases, and 15 bases separated the two germline ends.

This clonotype was detected only a few times. This chain connects TRBV28 to TRBJ2-7; no firm D call. This CDR3 has 13 amino acids. V lost 2 bases and J 3 bases, leaving 8 bases between the germline ends. Per germline, CDR1 MDHEN and CDR2 SYDVKM. Written as DNA, the CDR3 is TGTGCCAGCAGTTTAGCCGCCTTCTACGAGCAGTACTTC. It specifies CASSLAAFYEQYF.